Detailed here is one TCR beta chain. This clonotype was counted only a few times. The antigen it recognizes is unknown. Base-call qualities are not available, and no considerably larger clone is one nucleotide away. This entry is derived from a study of early T cells in non-severe SARS-CoV-2 infection (dated by TCRdb to the early 2020s). Concerning the study at large: TCR sequencing used bulk RNA from unsorted whole blood, so alpha and beta chains could not be paired.

Receptor libraries were prepared by 5' RACE. These reads were obtained on a NextSeq 500. To correct for sequencing error and PCR bias, the TCR library protocol tagged individual cDNA molecules with unique molecular identifiers. Both TCR alpha and beta chains were sequenced, and tight co-correlation was observed between alpha and beta sequence abundances in each sample. The original methods were these. Decombinator V4 was used to annotate TCR sequences for V gene, J gene and CDR3. Expanded TCRs were defined as changing significantly between any two time points under a Poisson model with p below 0.0001. TCR abundances were normalised to the total number of TCRs sequenced per sample and expressed as counts per million. TRAV1-2 paired with TRAJ12, TRAJ20 or TRAJ33 defined MAIT TCRs, while TRAV10 paired with TRAJ18 defined iNKT TCRs. A search of VDJdb, accessed on 1 November 2021, was run for TCRs annotated to CMV, EBV and SARS-CoV-2, with TCRs annotated for multiple antigens excluded. TCRdb reprocessing: public reads trimmed at Q25 with fastp, clones called with MiXCR, in-frame beta chains kept. Each entry merges the rows of one CDR3 protein and shows their most common DNA and genes. The V and J calls and clone size are TCRdb's, not the authors'. The sample table shows 25,000 to 35,000 distinct CDR3 sequences, and around 5.8% are seen once. Together, the top ten hold 4.5% to 5.5% of the sample.

The CDR1 and CDR2 encoded by the germline V gene (reference sequence) are MNHNY and SVGAGI. The CDR3 starts with the cysteine, ends with the phenylalanine, and has 16 residues. Just CDR3 DNA is preserved here, 48 bases in frame from base 1. V is trimmed back by 0 bases and J by 5 bases, and the junction contains 10 bases that no gene match accounts for. The study was a case-control design nested within a healthcare worker cohort in London, UK, with weekly nasopharyngeal swab PCR tests and blood sampling. Between 23 and 31 March 2020, the week of the UK lockdown, healthcare workers were enrolled and then followed up weekly for as long as 16 weeks. Broad study findings and their caveats: Matching against VDJdb was skewed toward anti-spike CD8 responses, likely underestimated virus-specific expansions, and missed private and CD4 specificities.

This chain joins TRBV6-6 to TRBJ2-7, and 7 junction bases match TRBD2. Input material: whole blood. The origin of this receptor is an adult who was a healthcare worker with PCR-confirmed SARS-CoV-2 infection or an uninfected control (not recorded which). The CDR3 has the sequence CASSYSVFKRDHEQYF. The sequence in DNA is TGTGCCAGCAGTTACTCGGTTTTCAAGCGGGACCACGAGCAGTACTTC.